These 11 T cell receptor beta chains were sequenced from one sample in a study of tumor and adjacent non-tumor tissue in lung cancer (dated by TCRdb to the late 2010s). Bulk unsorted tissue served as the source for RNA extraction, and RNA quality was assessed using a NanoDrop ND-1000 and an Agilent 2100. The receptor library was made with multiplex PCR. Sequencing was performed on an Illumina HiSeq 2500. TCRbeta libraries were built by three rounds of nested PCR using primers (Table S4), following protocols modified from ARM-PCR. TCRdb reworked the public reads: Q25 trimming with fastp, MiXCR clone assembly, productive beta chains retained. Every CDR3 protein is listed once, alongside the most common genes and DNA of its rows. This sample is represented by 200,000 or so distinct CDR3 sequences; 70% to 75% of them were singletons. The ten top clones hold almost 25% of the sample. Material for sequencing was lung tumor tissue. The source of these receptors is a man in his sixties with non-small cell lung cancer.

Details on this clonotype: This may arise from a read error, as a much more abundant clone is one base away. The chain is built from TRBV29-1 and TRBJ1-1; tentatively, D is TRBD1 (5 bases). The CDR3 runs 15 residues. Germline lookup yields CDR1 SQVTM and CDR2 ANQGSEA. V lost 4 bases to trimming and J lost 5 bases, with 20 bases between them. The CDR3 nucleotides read TGCAGCGTTGCAGGACAAGGATCCTTTGGGACTGAAGCTTTCTTT. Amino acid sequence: CSVAGQGSFGTEAFF. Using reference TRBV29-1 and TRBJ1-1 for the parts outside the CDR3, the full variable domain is SAVISQKPSRDICQRGTSLTIQCQVDSQVTMMFWYRQQPGQSLTLIATANQGSEATYESGFVIDKFPISRPNLTFSTLTVSNMSPEDSSIYLCSVAGQGSFGTEAFFGQGTRLTVV.

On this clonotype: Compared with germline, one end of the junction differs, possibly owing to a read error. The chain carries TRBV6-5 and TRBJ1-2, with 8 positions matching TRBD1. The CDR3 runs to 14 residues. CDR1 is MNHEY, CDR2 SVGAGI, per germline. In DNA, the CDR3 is TGTGCGAGCAGTGAGGGACAGGCTGGCCATGGCTACACCTTC. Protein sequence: CASSEGQAGHGYTF.

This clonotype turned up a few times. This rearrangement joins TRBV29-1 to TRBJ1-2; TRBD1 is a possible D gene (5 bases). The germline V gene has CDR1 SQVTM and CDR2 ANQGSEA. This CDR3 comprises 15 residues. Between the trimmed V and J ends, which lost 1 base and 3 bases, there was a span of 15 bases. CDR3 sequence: CSVEGGGGTYYGYTF. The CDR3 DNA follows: TGCAGCGTTGAAGGGGGTGGGGGAACCTACTATGGCTACACCTTC.

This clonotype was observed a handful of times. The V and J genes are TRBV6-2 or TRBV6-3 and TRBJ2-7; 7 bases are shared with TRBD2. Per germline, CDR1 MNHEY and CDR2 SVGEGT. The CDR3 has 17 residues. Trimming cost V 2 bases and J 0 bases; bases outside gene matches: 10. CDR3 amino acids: CASSYGWTGGHSYEQYF. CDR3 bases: TGTGCCAGCAGTTACGGTTGGACGGGAGGCCACTCCTACGAGCAGTACTTC.

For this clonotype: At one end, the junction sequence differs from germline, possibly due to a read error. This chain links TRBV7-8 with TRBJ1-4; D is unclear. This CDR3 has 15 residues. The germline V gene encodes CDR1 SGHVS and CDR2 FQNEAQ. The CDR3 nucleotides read TGTGTCAGCAGCTCCGCAGGAGCAACTAATGAAAAACTGTTTTTT. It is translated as CVSSSAGATNEKLFF.

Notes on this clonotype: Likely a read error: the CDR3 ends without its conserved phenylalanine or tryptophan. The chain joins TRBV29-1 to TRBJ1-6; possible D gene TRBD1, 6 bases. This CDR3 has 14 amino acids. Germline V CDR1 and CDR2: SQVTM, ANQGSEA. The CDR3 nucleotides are TGCTGCGTTGAGGTAGGGGGGATTAATTCACCCCTCCACTAT. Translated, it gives CCVEVGGINSPLHY.

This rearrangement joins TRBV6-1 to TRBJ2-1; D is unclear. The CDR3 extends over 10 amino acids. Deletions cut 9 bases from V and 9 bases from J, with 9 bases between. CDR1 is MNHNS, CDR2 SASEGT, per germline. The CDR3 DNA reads TGTGCCAGTAACAGCTGTGAGCAGTTCTTC. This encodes CASNSCEQFF.

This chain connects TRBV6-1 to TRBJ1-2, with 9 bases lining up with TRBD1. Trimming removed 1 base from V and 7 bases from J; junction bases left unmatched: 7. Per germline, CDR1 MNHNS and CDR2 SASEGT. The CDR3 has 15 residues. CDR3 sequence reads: CASSEDKGTGFGYTF. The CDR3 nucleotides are TGTGCCAGCAGTGAAGATAAGGGGACAGGGTTTGGCTACACCTTC.

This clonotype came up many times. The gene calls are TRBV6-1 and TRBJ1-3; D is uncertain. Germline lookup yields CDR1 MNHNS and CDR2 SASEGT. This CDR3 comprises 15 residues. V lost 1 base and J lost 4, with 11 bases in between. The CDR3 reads CASSEVGGHGNTIYF. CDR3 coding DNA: TGTGCCAGCAGTGAAGTCGGTGGGCACGGAAACACCATATATTTT.

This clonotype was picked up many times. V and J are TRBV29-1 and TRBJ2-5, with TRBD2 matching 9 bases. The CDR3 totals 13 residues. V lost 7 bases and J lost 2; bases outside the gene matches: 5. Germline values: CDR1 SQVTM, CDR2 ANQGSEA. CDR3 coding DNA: TGCAGCGGGAAAGGACTAGCGCAAGAGACCCAGTACTTC. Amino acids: CSGKGLAQETQYF.

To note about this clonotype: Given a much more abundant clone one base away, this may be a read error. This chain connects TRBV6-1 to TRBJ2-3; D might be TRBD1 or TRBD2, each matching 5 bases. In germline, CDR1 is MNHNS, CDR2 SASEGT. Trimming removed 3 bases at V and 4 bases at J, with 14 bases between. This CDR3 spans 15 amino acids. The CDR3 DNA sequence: TGTGCCAGCAGTGATTCGGAGGCAGGGCCAGATACGCAGTATTTT. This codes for CASSDSEAGPDTQYF.